The 17 T cell receptor beta chains in this list originate from one sample, sequenced in a study of blood T cell repertoires in COVID-19. Assay: immunoSEQ multiplex PCR; the TCRdb copy retains only in-frame clones and omits some. The sample consists of under 150,000 clones, around 88% of them appearing once. Sequencing was performed on peripheral blood. These receptor sequences come from a man aged 45-65 years with active or convalescent COVID-19.

V is TRBV3-1 (or the pseudogene TRBV3-2) and J is TRBJ1-2; TRBD1 might be the D (5 bases). The germline V gene has CDR1 LGHDT and CDR2 YNNKEL (reference sequence). The CDR3 loop spans 12 amino acids. Trimming removed 6 bases from V and 4 bases from J, with 9 bases in between. The CDR3 region has the DNA TGTGCCAGCAGGGGGACTCCCTATGGCTACACCTTC. Protein sequence: CASRGTPYGYTF.

The genes are TRBV5-1 and TRBJ2-3; 13 nucleotides match TRBD2. The CDR3 covers 17 residues. The junction had 13 bases not matched to a gene; V was cut back by 4 bases and J by 8 bases. Per germline, CDR1 SGHRS and CDR2 YFSETQ. This CDR3 is CASSPDPTSGGAGTQYF. The CDR3 DNA is TGCGCCAGCAGCCCGGACCCTACTAGCGGGGGGGCCGGTACGCAGTATTTT.

This clone came up once. The chain uses TRBV5-1 and TRBJ2-4; 8 nucleotides align to TRBD2. Trimming took 4 bases from V and 7 from J; bases not matched to a gene: 4. The CDR3 covers 13 residues. CDR1 and CDR2 from the germline V gene are SGHRS and YFSETQ. CDR3 coding DNA: TGCGCCAGCAGCGCAGCGGGAGTTAACATTCAGTACTTC. Amino acids: CASSAAGVNIQYF.

The chain carries TRBV29-1 and TRBJ1-4, with a possible D match to TRBD1 (6 bases). Germline V gene lookup returns CDR1 SQVTM and CDR2 ANQGSEA. Trimming took 7 bases from V and 3 from J, leaving 9 bases between them. The CDR3 sequence is 12 residues long. Here the CDR3 reads CSARGANEKLFF. For the CDR3, the DNA is TGCAGCGCCAGGGGAGCTAATGAAAAACTGTTTTTT.

This chain uses TRBV12-3 or TRBV12-4 with TRBJ2-5, with TRBD1 as a possible D gene (6 bases). Trimming stripped 3 bases from V and 10 bases from J, with 12 bases between. There are 12 residues in the CDR3. This CDR3 reads CASSFNRAGQYF. The CDR3 DNA reads as TGTGCCAGCAGTTTCAACAGGGCGGGCCAGTACTTC.

The chain carries TRBV6-1 and TRBJ2-7; 9 bases match TRBD1. Germline V gene lookup returns CDR1 MNHNS and CDR2 SASEGT. J gave up 1 base and V 0 bases, and 10 bases lay outside the gene matches. This CDR3 is 18 amino acids long. The CDR3 DNA is TGTGCCAGCAGTGAAGCGGTTCCGGGCGGGACAGGGTCCTACGAGCAGTACTTC. The encoded protein is CASSEAVPGGTGSYEQYF.

This rearrangement joins TRBV6-1 to TRBJ1-2, with TRBD1 matching over 7 bases. The CDR3 loop spans 14 amino acids. J was trimmed by 4 bases and V by 3 bases; bases with no gene match: 5. The germline V gene encodes CDR1 MNHNS and CDR2 SASEGT. CDR3 DNA sequence: TGTGCCAGCAGTGACGGGACAGCCTTCTATGGCTACACCTTC. Translated, it gives CASSDGTAFYGYTF.

The V call is TRBV27, the J call TRBJ2-1, with TRBD2 identical over 13 bases. V shed 6 bases, J shed 8 bases, and the junction held 4 bases outside the gene matches. This CDR3 is built from 14 residues. Germline CDR1 reads MNHEY; CDR2 reads SMNVEV (reference sequence). DNA of the CDR3: TGTGCCAGCAGAGGACTAGCGGGAGTCCATGAGCAGTTCTTC. It translates to CASRGLAGVHEQFF.

The chain employs TRBV3-1 (or the pseudogene TRBV3-2) and TRBJ2-7, with 7 bases matching TRBD1. Germline CDR1 and CDR2: LGHDT and YNNKEL (reference sequence). V was clipped by 3 bases and J by 6 bases; unmatched bases: 11. This CDR3 is built from 15 residues. CDR3 sequence reads: CASSHTGTVPGEQYF. CDR3 sequence (DNA): TGTGCCAGCAGCCATACCGGGACAGTGCCGGGCGAGCAGTACTTC.

This clone was detected a few times. CDR3 DNA sequence: TGCGCCAGCAGTGCCTCAGGACAGGCCGCCGTCCTGACTTTC. The encoded protein is CASSASGQAAVLTF. The chain joins TRBV10-1 to TRBJ2-6, with TRBD1 matching 7 bases. The CDR3 extends over 14 amino acids. With 4 bases clipped from V and 12 bases from J, the junction kept 9 bases outside the gene matches. CDR1 is WNHNN and CDR2 is SYGVQD in the germline V gene (reference sequence).

The chain combines TRBV10-3 with TRBJ2-3; D gene ambiguous. The CDR3 consists of 14 residues. V lost 6 bases and J lost 0, with 10 bases in between. Germline V CDR1 and CDR2: ENHRY, SYGVKD. The CDR3 DNA sequence: TGTGCCATCAGAGGAGCGTTTAGCACAGATACGCAGTATTTT. It yields the protein CAIRGAFSTDTQYF.

The chain recombines TRBV3-1 (or the pseudogene TRBV3-2) with TRBJ1-2; a weak D match, TRBD1 (5 bases). Deletions cut 0 bases from V and 6 bases from J, with 14 bases between. The CDR3 is made up of 15 amino acids. Per germline, CDR1 LGHDT and CDR2 YNNKEL (reference sequence). The DNA of the CDR3 is TGTGCCAGCAGCCAAGATCGTGCAGGGCGCGATGGCTACACCTTC. This encodes CASSQDRAGRDGYTF.

As regards this clone: The germline gene is not matched at one end of the junction; a read error may be the cause. The chain couples TRBV7-9 to TRBJ2-1; TRBD2 might be the D (6 bases). This CDR3 has 12 residues. Germline V gene lookup returns CDR1 SEHNR and CDR2 FQNEAQ (reference sequence). The CDR3 loop reads CASSSLGTSLIF. CDR3 nucleotides: TGTGCCAGCAGCTCCCTAGGCACTAGCCTAATCTTC.

The chain links TRBV30 to TRBJ2-1; TRBD2 matches at 7 bases. V trimming: 1 base; J trimming: 4 bases; junction bases outside the gene matches: 13. Germline lookup yields CDR1 GTSNPN and CDR2 SVGIG (reference sequence). CDR3 length: 17 amino acids. This CDR3 is CAWSASHFGGGYNEQFF. In DNA, the CDR3 is TGTGCCTGGAGTGCCTCCCATTTTGGGGGGGGGTACAATGAGCAGTTCTTC.

V usage is TRBV5-1 and J usage is TRBJ2-7; D is possibly TRBD1 (6 bases). The V gene lost 3 bases and the J gene lost 2 bases, with 12 bases spanning the gap. Germline CDR1 reads SGHRS; CDR2 reads YFSETQ. CDR3 length equals 14 residues. CDR3 sequence reads: CASSWTDPTYEQYF. The CDR3, as DNA: TGCGCCAGCAGCTGGACAGATCCTACCTACGAGCAGTACTTC.

The gene calls are TRBV5-6 and TRBJ1-1, with D tentatively TRBD1 (6 bases). Trimming left V 0 bases short and J 1 base short, with 10 bases between. The CDR3 length is 15 residues. Germline loops: CDR1 SGHDT, CDR2 YYEEEE. In nucleotides, the CDR3 is TGTGCCAGCAGCTTGGCCCCAGGGGCGAACACTGAAGCTTTCTTT. Protein sequence: CASSLAPGANTEAFF.

The J gene is TRBJ2-1, the V gene TRBV7-8; possible D gene TRBD2, 6 bases. Germline CDR1 SGHVS, CDR2 FQNEAQ. V was cut by 2 bases and J by 0 bases, with 17 bases left in between. This CDR3 is built from 18 residues. This CDR3 is CASSLFRERRSSYNEQFF. The CDR3 nucleotides are TGTGCCAGCAGCTTATTCCGGGAGCGGAGGAGCTCCTACAATGAGCAGTTCTTC.